These 14 T cell receptor beta chains originate from one sample sequenced in a study of follicular helper T cells after annual influenza vaccination. As to time point: 2015-2016 season, pre-vaccination. Clones were read by immunoSEQ multiplex PCR, and TCRdb kept only the in-frame ones, dropping some. The sample carries fewer than 10,000 clones, 70% to 90% recorded once. The source was CXCR5+ CD38- circulating T follicular helper cells from blood, collected on the day of influenza vaccination. Noted subset: circulating Tfh, non-naive CD4+CXCR5+PD-1+ (ICOS+CD38+ or ICOS-CD38-). The receptors derive from an adult who received the influenza vaccine.

The chain joins TRBV7-6 to TRBJ1-6; D possibly corresponds to TRBD1 (5 bases). This CDR3 comprises 14 residues. Between the trimmed V and J ends, which lost 5 bases and 8 bases, there was a span of 13 bases. Germline V lookup: CDR1 SGHVS, CDR2 FNYEAQ. This CDR3 is CASSRPGPDSPLHF. The CDR3 bases are TGTGCCAGCAGCCGTCCGGGACCGGATTCACCCCTCCACTTT.

This chain joins TRBV27 and TRBJ1-3, with D tentatively TRBD1 (5 bases). This CDR3 comprises 14 residues. From germline, CDR1 is MNHEY and CDR2 SMNVEV (reference sequence). V lost 3 bases and J lost 4, with 10 bases in between. The CDR3 DNA reads TGTGCCAGCAGTTTTTCCCGACAGGGAAACACCATATATTTT. This sequence encodes CASSFSRQGNTIYF.

J is TRBJ1-6 and V is TRBV30; TRBD1 matches 7 bases. This CDR3 is 15 amino acids long. CDR1 and CDR2 (germline): GTSNPN, SVGIG (reference sequence). V dropped 3 bases and J dropped 8; count of bases not matched to a gene: 10. This CDR3 is CAWRAGTDPDSPLHF. In DNA form, the CDR3 reads TGTGCCTGGAGAGCCGGGACAGACCCAGATTCACCCCTCCACTTT. Full variable domain (rest looked up from reference TRBV30 and TRBJ1-6): SQTIHQWPATLVQPVGSPLSLECTVEGTSNPNLYWYRQAAGRGLQLLFYSVGIGQISSEVPQNLSASRPQDRQFILSSKKLLLSDSGFYLCAWRAGTDPDSPLHFGNGTRLTVT.

The chain's CDR3 is CAWSSSLSGNTIYF. CDR3 coding DNA: TGTGCCTGGAGTTCCAGTCTGTCTGGAAACACCATATATTTT. The V and J genes are TRBV30 and TRBJ1-3; D uncertain. The CDR3 sequence is 14 residues long. Germline V gene data show CDR1 as GTSNPN and CDR2 as SVGIG (reference sequence). The ends were cut back, 2 bases at V and 1 base at J, with 9 bases in the middle.

This clone has more than one count but fewer than ten. The rearrangement links TRBV10-2 to TRBJ1-5; D is perhaps TRBD1 (6 bases). V was clipped by 7 bases and J by 7 bases, with 17 bases between them. CDR1 WSHSY and CDR2 SAAADI come from the germline V gene. This CDR3 has 14 amino acids. CDR3 region: CASTPAGVGQPQHF. The CDR3, as DNA: TGCGCCAGCACCCCAGCAGGGGTCGGACAGCCCCAGCATTTT.

The chain carries TRBV7-9 and TRBJ2-2, with D uncertain. This CDR3 has 14 residues. Germline lookup yields CDR1 SEHNR and CDR2 FQNEAQ (reference sequence). The V and J ends lost 0 bases and 4 bases respectively, with 6 bases between them. The CDR3, as DNA: TGTGCCAGCAGCTTAGCCTGGGCCACCGGGGAGCTGTTTTTT. It specifies CASSLAWATGELFF.

The chain links TRBV28 to TRBJ1-5, with no clear D. The CDR3 spans 14 residues. V was trimmed by 3 bases and J by 1 base, leaving 7 bases between them. Looked up from germline, CDR1 is MDHEN and CDR2 is SYDVKM. The CDR3 is CASSLGGSNQPQHF. CDR3 nucleotides: TGTGCCAGCAGTTTGGGAGGGAGCAATCAGCCCCAGCATTTT. The entire variable domain, with the rest obtained from reference TRBV28 and TRBJ1-5, is as follows: DVKVTQSSRYLVKRTGEKVFLECVQDMDHENMFWYRQDPGLGLRLIYFSYDVKMKEKGDIPEGYSVSREKKERFSLILESASTNQTSMYLCASSLGGSNQPQHFGDGTRLSIL.

This clone occurred a few times. Written as DNA, the CDR3 is TGTGCCAGCAGCTTAGACTTGCGGGGAAAGCAGTTCTTC. Translating it yields CASSLDLRGKQFF. V usage is TRBV7-2 and J usage is TRBJ2-1; D is possibly TRBD2 (6 bases). V lost 1 base, J lost 11 bases, and 12 bases lay in between. This CDR3 spans 13 amino acids. The germline gives CDR1 SGHTA, CDR2 FQGNSA.

This clone was seen once. This chain uses TRBV29-1 with TRBJ2-3; the match to TRBD2 covers 9 bases. With 6 bases clipped from V and 1 base from J, the junction kept 5 bases outside the gene matches. The germline V gene has CDR1 SQVTM and CDR2 ANQGSEA. The CDR3 contains 14 residues. The CDR3 is CSVAASGGTDTQYF. The CDR3 DNA reads TGCAGCGTAGCGGCTAGCGGGGGCACAGATACGCAGTATTTT.

The chain employs TRBV19 and TRBJ2-2; no clear D. V was clipped by 7 bases and J by 1 base, with 13 bases between them. The CDR3 is 15 amino acids. Germline lookup yields CDR1 LNHDA and CDR2 SQIVND (reference sequence). DNA of the CDR3: TGTGCCAGTAATTGGCAAGCAGGGAACACCGGGGAGCTGTTTTTT. Protein product: CASNWQAGNTGELFF.

The J gene is TRBJ1-5, the V gene TRBV30; D remains unclear. V dropped 2 bases and J dropped 4 bases, with 9 bases sitting between them. The length of the CDR3 is 13 residues. Germline V gives CDR1 GTSNPN, CDR2 SVGIG (reference sequence). As DNA, the CDR3 is TGTGCCTGGAGTTTTAGTTCGAATCAGCCCCAGCATTTT. This gives the protein CAWSFSSNQPQHF.

The gene calls are TRBV27 and TRBJ1-2; TRBD1 agrees at 7 bases. This CDR3 region has 13 residues. V lost 5 bases, J lost 9 bases, and 9 bases stayed unmatched. Germline CDR1 MNHEY, CDR2 SMNVEV (reference sequence). The chain's CDR3 is CASSEGQEGRYTF. CDR3 DNA: TGTGCCAGCAGTGAAGGACAGGAGGGACGCTACACCTTC.

The CDR3 sequence: CASSLTGNSRVGELFF. CDR3 in DNA: TGTGCCAGCAGCTTGACAGGGAATTCGAGGGTCGGGGAGCTGTTTTTT. The rearrangement links TRBV7-2 to TRBJ2-2, with 7 nucleotides matching TRBD1. After removal of 3 bases from V and 7 bases from J, the junction contained 11 bases not matched to a gene. This CDR3 has 16 residues. CDR1 is SGHTA and CDR2 is FQGNSA in the germline V gene.

This clone appeared a few times. This chain connects TRBV7-3 to TRBJ1-6; D unresolved. Germline CDR1 is SGHTA and CDR2 is FQGTGA. Trimming cost V 2 bases and J 9 bases, with 8 bases left between them. The CDR3 loop spans 13 amino acids. The CDR3 loop is CASSLGPSSPLHF. DNA of the CDR3: TGTGCCAGCAGCTTAGGGCCGAGTTCACCCCTCCACTTT.